Included here is one TCR beta chain sequence, with context. Profiling relied on immunoSEQ multiplex PCR, and the TCRdb table lists in-frame clones only, not all of them. The sample records over 2 million clones, 85% to 95% being singletons. The CDR3 extends over 14 amino acids. With 8 bases clipped from V and 4 bases from J, the junction kept 8 bases outside the gene matches. In germline, CDR1 is MNHEY, CDR2 SVGAGI. These data originate in a study of shared clonotypes between healthy human individuals. The source of this sequence is a man between 18 and 29 years old in good health. Some clones in this sample may be carry-over from other donors' samples. The material sequenced was naive CD4+ T cells from PBMCs. Described subset: CD45RA+ positively selected. The rearrangement links TRBV6-5 to TRBJ1-3, with TRBD1 identical over 7 bases. The DNA for the CDR3 is TGTGCCAGCTCACCAGGGGGTCTCGGAAACACCATATATTTT. The encoded protein is CASSPGGLGNTIYF.